This TCR beta chain was captured by sequencing in a study of blood T cell repertoires in COVID-19 (dated by TCRdb to 2020 to 2022). Background for the entire study: Collaborator samples came from the United States, Italy and Spain and covered acute and convalescent phases of COVID-19. The prospective study material was composed of cDNA or gDNA derived from T cells, B-cell-depleted T cells, or PBMCs. The repertoires were released in a freely available public database meant as a resource for research on the immune response to SARS-CoV-2. The samples were drawn from two sources: the first 160 participants of the ongoing ImmuneRACE study, and over 1,000 subjects contributed by 6 global collaborators. Where available, HLA class I and class II types were taken from metadata supplied by the sample provider and were not determined by assay-based typing. Sample metadata almost always included a de-identified subject ID, COVID-19 status, age in years and sex. Subjects who had been exposed to COVID-19, were actively infected with it, or had recovered from it provided the deeply sampled blood TCRbeta repertoires that made up the dataset. What the authors observed across the whole study: The quantity of clinical and demographic metadata differed by source and by participant and was supplied without curation.

Collaborating institutions collected whole blood in K2EDTA tubes following their own protocols. Collaborator samples were shipped for TCRbeta analysis as frozen whole blood, isolated PBMCs, or DNA extracted from either sample type. Details on this clone: The clone's antigen remains unknown. No much larger clone is present one base from it, and per-base qualities are unavailable.

Reading from cysteine to phenylalanine, the CDR3 counts 16 amino acids. Only CDR3 DNA remains: 48 bases, in frame from the first base. V is trimmed back by 5 bases and J by 7 bases, and the junction contains 13 bases that no gene match accounts for. The germline V gene sets CDR1 to LGHNT and CDR2 to FRNRAP. The immunoSEQ Assay, a bias-controlled multiplex PCR, was used to amplify TCRbeta CDR3 regions from genomic DNA. In the paper's pipeline: Within the assay, amplification of reference gene primers was used to estimate how many nucleated cells each sample contained. To quantify the absolute abundance of each unique TCRbeta CDR3 rearrangement, sequence reads were collapsed and filtered. For each sample, productive Simpson clonality was calculated as the square root of Simpson's diversity index across productive rearrangements. TCRdb limited this immuneACCESS table to in-frame rearrangements with V and J called. A share of clones is missing; checked studies link under half to unresolved V genes, and the rest is unexplained. V, J and clone size reflect that table, while D and trimming were determined from the DNA. In all, the sample holds 650,000 to 800,000 clones, and about nine tenths of those were seen once. The ten largest clones add up to roughly 0.25% of the sample.

The sequence joins TRBV12-5 to TRBJ1-1; 10 junctional bases match TRBD1. Source material: peripheral blood. The TCR was taken from a woman between 18 and 29 years old with acute or convalescent COVID-19. The nucleotide sequence reads as follows: TGTGCTAGTGGTCACGGGGGCGGACAGGGGGTTCTTGAAGCTTTCTTT. It specifies CASGHGGGQGVLEAFF.